This T cell receptor (beta chain) is drawn from a study of T-cell reconstitution after alpha-beta-depleted transplantation in children. This clonotype came up many times. For TCRbeta, the library was prepared with unique molecular identifiers. TCRdb processed the PCR reads anew with MiXCR; each CDR3 protein has one entry. Here the sample spans roughly 500,000 distinct CDR3 sequences, around 12% being singletons. Trimming took off 4 bases at V and 6 bases at J, with 21 bases between the two ends. The V gene's germline CDR1 is SGHTA and CDR2 FQGNSA. This CDR3 is built from 16 residues. The receptor was isolated from a human donor who donated a stem cell graft to a child with combined immunodeficiency. V usage is TRBV7-2 and J usage is TRBJ1-1, with a weak D call TRBD1 (5 bases). Sequencing used PBMCs from the stem cell graft donor, obtained from the stem cell graft. The CDR3, as DNA: TGTGCCAGCAGCTGGGGCGGCCGGGCTGGACGGTCTGAAGCTTTCTTT. Translating gives CASSWGGRAGRSEAFF.